These 9 T cell receptor beta chains were sequenced from one sample in a study of shared clonotypes between healthy human individuals (TCRdb year 2020). The library was made by the immunoSEQ multiplex PCR assay. TCRdb provides this immuneACCESS table in a form limited to in-frame rearrangements. Some clones are lacking; in checked studies, under half of them reflect an unresolved V gene, and why the rest are absent is not known. This sample gives under 650,000 clones in total; 90% to 96% of them show up just once. The ten top clones hold 0.055% to 0.075% of the sample. The specimen was naive CD4+ T cells sorted from blood. The meaning of the sample's cell subset or site label: CD45RA+ positively selected. The receptors come from a young woman in good health.

The CDR3 loop reads CASSPRRGARGTDTQYF. The CDR3 region has the DNA TGTGCCAGCAGCCCCCGGAGGGGGGCCCGGGGTACAGATACGCAGTATTTT. The J gene is TRBJ2-3, the V gene TRBV9, with D perhaps matching TRBD1 or TRBD2 (6 bases each). From germline, CDR1 is SGDLS and CDR2 YYNGEE. The V end was cut by 4 bases, the J end by 3 bases, with 21 bases between. This CDR3 has 17 amino acids.

This chain uses TRBV5-4 with TRBJ2-7; TRBD2 might be the D (7 bases). The CDR3 contains 15 residues. Per the germline V gene, CDR1 is SGHNT and CDR2 is YYREEE (reference sequence). V was clipped by 1 base and J by 5 bases, with 16 bases between them. CDR3 nucleotides: TGTGCCAGCAGCTTGAGGATCAGGGGAGGGAACGAGCAGTACTTC. It is translated as CASSLRIRGGNEQYF.

The chain uses TRBV4-3 and TRBJ2-6, with TRBD2 identical over 11 bases. The V segment lost 4 bases and the J segment 0 bases; nucleotides outside the gene matches: 2. The length of the CDR3 is 17 residues. Germline V CDR1 and CDR2: LGHNA, YSLEER. The CDR3 nucleotides read TGCGCCAGCAGCCGACTAGCGGGACCCTCTGGGGCCAACGTCCTGACTTTC. Translated: CASSRLAGPSGANVLTF.

The gene calls are TRBV14 and TRBJ2-1; the D is unclear. The V gene's germline CDR1 is SGHDN and CDR2 FVKESK. Trimming pared 0 bases from V and 0 bases from J, leaving 6 bases between. There are 15 residues in the CDR3. The CDR3 is CASSQDWSSYNEQFF. CDR3 DNA sequence: TGTGCCAGCAGCCAAGATTGGAGCTCCTACAATGAGCAGTTCTTC.

The gene calls are TRBV27 and TRBJ2-3; 8 nucleotides align to TRBD2. J gave up 6 bases and V 6 bases, and 8 bases lay outside the gene matches. CDR1 MNHEY and CDR2 SMNVEV come from the germline V gene (reference sequence). The CDR3 consists of 14 residues. CDR3 coding DNA: TGTGCCAGCAGCAATGGCGGGAGGTGGGATACGCAGTATTTT. Translating gives CASSNGGRWDTQYF.

The rearrangement links TRBV13 to TRBJ2-3; D not resolved. Trimming removed 4 bases from V and 0 bases from J, with 11 bases in between. CDR1 is PRHDT and CDR2 is FYEKMQ in the germline V gene (reference sequence). The CDR3 has 15 amino acids. This CDR3 reads CASSYWDASTDTQYF. The CDR3 nucleotides read TGTGCCAGCAGCTATTGGGATGCCAGCACAGATACGCAGTATTTT.

The chain recombines TRBV19 with TRBJ2-3; TRBD2 is a possible D gene (7 bases). V was pared by 5 bases and J by 8 bases, with 17 bases between. This CDR3 spans 14 amino acids. Germline-derived CDR1 and CDR2 are LNHDA and SQIVND (reference sequence). CDR3 loop: CASSGGARRATQYF. CDR3 bases: TGTGCCAGTAGTGGGGGGGCCCGGAGGGCTACGCAGTATTTT.

The count of this clone is one. The chain couples TRBV28 to TRBJ2-7; D ambiguous. The V end was cut by 7 bases, the J end by 0 bases, with 19 bases between. The CDR3 runs 16 residues. Germline lookup yields CDR1 MDHEN and CDR2 SYDVKM. The CDR3 nucleotides are TGTGCCAGCACCCAGTACGGCGTGAGGAGCTCCTACGAGCAGTACTTC. Protein product: CASTQYGVRSSYEQYF.

This chain connects TRBV6-1 to TRBJ1-3, with D possibly matching TRBD1 (5 bases). Germline V CDR1 and CDR2: MNHNS, SASEGT. V was cut by 3 bases and J by 2 bases, with 11 bases left in between. There are 15 residues in the CDR3. CDR3 amino acids: CASSDLTGTGNTIYF. In DNA form, the CDR3 reads TGTGCCAGCAGTGATTTAACAGGCACTGGAAACACCATATATTTT.